One and the same sample provided the 32 T cell receptor beta chains below, sequenced in a study of T-cell reconstitution after alpha-beta-depleted transplantation in children. This sample's TCRbeta library carried unique molecular identifier barcodes. MiXCR, applied by TCRdb to the PCR reads, yields one record per CDR3 protein. The sample contains approximately 980,000 distinct CDR3 sequences, 25% to 30% of which appear only once. This specimen was PBMCs, mostly from graft donor cells, taken 360 days after TCRalphabeta/CD19-depleted stem cell transplant. These receptors originate from a boy in the first two years of life who had a stem cell transplant for SCID, so the T cells may come from the graft donor.

The V gene is TRBV4-1, the J gene TRBJ1-2; the D gene is possibly TRBD1 (6 bases). The CDR3 covers 15 residues. The V gene lost 1 base and the J gene lost 3 bases, with 12 bases spanning the gap. Germline V gives CDR1 MGHRA, CDR2 YSYEKL. CDR3 protein: CASSQVAGADYGYTF. In DNA, the CDR3 is TGCGCCAGCAGCCAAGTTGCGGGGGCAGACTATGGCTACACCTTC.

This clonotype has only a few counts. This chain joins TRBV4-1 and TRBJ2-1; the D gene is possibly TRBD2 (6 bases). Germline V gives CDR1 MGHRA, CDR2 YSYEKL. V was pared by 0 bases and J by 0 bases, with 15 bases between. The CDR3 consists of 18 residues. Here the CDR3 reads CASSQDGGLSSSYNEQFF. Here the CDR3 DNA reads TGCGCCAGCAGCCAAGATGGAGGGCTTTCAAGCTCCTACAATGAGCAGTTCTTC.

The rearrangement uses TRBV19 and TRBJ1-5; D gene unclear. With 3 bases removed from V and 2 bases from J, the gap between germline ends came to 11 bases. CDR3 length: 15 residues. CDR1 is LNHDA, CDR2 SQIVND, per germline (reference sequence). The CDR3: CASSIGVRGNQPQHF. DNA of the CDR3: TGTGCCAGTAGTATTGGCGTTCGAGGCAATCAGCCCCAGCATTTT.

This clonotype was counted between two and nine times. This chain uses TRBV6-1 with TRBJ2-1; no clear D. This CDR3 is built from 15 residues. The germline V and J ends were trimmed by 8 bases and 0 bases, with 14 bases remaining between them. From germline, CDR1 is MNHNS and CDR2 SASEGT. CDR3 nucleotides: TGTGCCAGCGCGACTGAAGGAAGCTCCTACAATGAGCAGTTCTTC. Amino acid sequence: CASATEGSSYNEQFF.

This chain links TRBV29-1 with TRBJ2-5, with a possible D match to TRBD2 (6 bases). From germline, CDR1 is SQVTM and CDR2 ANQGSEA. The CDR3 extends over 14 amino acids. Trimming stripped 6 bases from V and 2 bases from J, with 16 bases between. DNA for the CDR3: TGCAGCGTGAAGGGCCGTGGGGGGCAAGAGACCCAGTACTTC. Its translation: CSVKGRGGQETQYF.

The V gene is TRBV2, the J gene TRBJ2-1, with D possibly matching TRBD2 (5 bases). V lost 2 bases and J lost 0, with 14 bases in between. The CDR3 is made up of 17 amino acids. CDR1 and CDR2 from the germline V gene are SNHLY and FYNNEI. CDR3 nucleotides: TGTGCCAGCAGTGAAAGCATCTTGAGGGTCTCCTACAATGAGCAGTTCTTC. Translation: CASSESILRVSYNEQFF. The full variable domain, rest sourced from reference TRBV2 and TRBJ2-1, is EPEVTQTPSHQVTQMGQEVILRCVPISNHLYFYWYRQILGQKVEFLVSFYNNEISEKSEIFDDQFSVERPDGSNFTLKIRSTKLEDSAMYFCASSESILRVSYNEQFFGPGTRLTVL.

The J gene is TRBJ1-2, the V gene TRBV28; D may be TRBD1 (6 bases). The germline V gene has CDR1 MDHEN and CDR2 SYDVKM. Trimming stripped 7 bases from V and 2 bases from J, with 17 bases between. The CDR3 is made up of 15 amino acids. The CDR3 nucleotides are TGTGCCAGCAAAACAGGGCAAAGGGGAAACTATGGCTACACCTTC. This gives the protein CASKTGQRGNYGYTF.

The sample holds one count of this clonotype. The junction shows a germline mismatch at one end, possibly a read error. V and J are TRBV7-2 and TRBJ2-7; no clear D gene. Germline CDR1 and CDR2: SGHTA and FQGNSA. There are 13 residues in the CDR3. CDR3 bases: TGTGCCAGCACCTTACATGGGGCCTACGAGCAGTACTTC. This translates into CASTLHGAYEQYF.

V and J are TRBV7-2 and TRBJ2-3, with 8 positions matching TRBD2. The CDR3 length is 16 residues. J was trimmed by 2 bases and V by 5 bases; bases with no gene match: 9. Germline V lookup: CDR1 SGHTA, CDR2 FQGNSA. CDR3 loop: CASSPAGGRYTDTQYF. The CDR3, as DNA: TGTGCCAGCAGCCCCGCGGGGGGTCGATACACAGATACGCAGTATTTT.

This clonotype has just a few counts. The chain is built from TRBV20-1 and TRBJ1-1; TRBD1 matches at 8 bases. Germline values: CDR1 DFQATT, CDR2 SNEGSKA (reference sequence). The trim removed 1 base at V and 1 base at J, leaving 11 bases unmatched. This CDR3 has 17 residues. As DNA, the CDR3 is TGCAGTGCTAGAGCTCCCGGGACAGGCGGCTGGAACACTGAAGCTTTCTTT. Translation gives CSARAPGTGGWNTEAFF.

The chain employs TRBV7-6 and TRBJ2-1, with 8 bases matching TRBD2. The CDR3 extends over 15 amino acids. With V trimmed by 3 bases and J by 7 bases, 8 bases remained unmatched. Germline CDR1 is SGHVS and CDR2 is FNYEAQ. The CDR3 sequence: CASSFGPGGPNEQFF. In DNA, the CDR3 is TGTGCCAGCAGCTTCGGCCCGGGGGGGCCGAATGAGCAGTTCTTC.

The chain recombines TRBV6-1 with TRBJ1-2; 9 nucleotides line up with TRBD1. CDR3 length equals 14 residues. From germline, CDR1 is MNHNS and CDR2 SASEGT. V trimming: 6 bases; J trimming: 5 bases; junction bases outside the gene matches: 7. CDR3 DNA: TGTGCCAGCAGCCGGACAGGGGAGATATATGGCTACACCTTC. Its translation: CASSRTGEIYGYTF.

CDR3 protein: CAISESMGKNTEAFF. The DNA of the CDR3 is TGTGCCATCAGTGAGTCGATGGGGAAGAACACTGAAGCTTTCTTT. The chain recombines TRBV10-3 with TRBJ1-1, with no clear D. The germline V gene has CDR1 ENHRY and CDR2 SYGVKD. The germline V and J ends were trimmed by 0 bases and 1 base, with 9 bases remaining between them. The CDR3 has 15 amino acids.

The chain employs TRBV7-7 and TRBJ2-5; tentative D call: TRBD2 (6 bases). There are 14 residues in the CDR3. The V end was cut by 1 base, the J end by 8 bases, with 14 bases between. In germline, CDR1 is SSHAT, CDR2 FNYEAQ (reference sequence). The CDR3 here is CASSLGGIGATQYF. The CDR3 DNA reads TGTGCCAGCAGCTTAGGCGGGATTGGGGCAACCCAGTACTTC.

The chain employs TRBV7-2 and TRBJ1-1; D remains unclear. V was shortened by 1 base and J by 4 bases, with 7 bases between the two germline ends. Germline lookup yields CDR1 SGHTA and CDR2 FQGNSA. This CDR3 contains 13 residues. CDR3 loop: CASSLGMGTEAFF. CDR3 DNA: TGTGCCAGCAGCTTAGGGATGGGCACTGAAGCTTTCTTT.

The rearrangement uses TRBV5-1 and TRBJ2-2, with TRBD1 matching over 10 bases. Germline CDR1 is SGHRS and CDR2 is YFSETQ. The CDR3 length is 15 residues. The V segment lost 4 bases and the J segment 6 bases; nucleotides outside the gene matches: 6. CDR3: CASSPGTGASGELFF. CDR3 sequence (DNA): TGCGCCAGCAGCCCTGGGACAGGGGCGTCCGGGGAGCTGTTTTTT.

This clonotype was seen only a few times. The V and J genes are TRBV12-3 or TRBV12-4 and TRBJ2-7; TRBD1 agrees at 11 bases. The CDR3 is 15 residues long. The V gene end was trimmed by 5 bases and the J gene end by 5 bases; junction bases not matched to a gene: 8. The CDR3: CASSPWTGGPDEQYF. In DNA, the CDR3 is TGTGCCAGCAGTCCCTGGACAGGGGGCCCGGACGAGCAGTACTTC.

J is TRBJ2-3 and V is TRBV29-1; D not resolved. Trimming shortened V by 6 bases and J by 0 bases, and 13 bases separated the two germline ends. The CDR3 contains 14 residues. The germline V gene encodes CDR1 SQVTM and CDR2 ANQGSEA. This CDR3 reads CSVHSVSSTDTQYF. The CDR3 DNA follows: TGCAGCGTCCACAGCGTATCTAGCACAGATACGCAGTATTTT.

This clonotype was counted only a few times. The chain links TRBV11-2 to TRBJ1-4; D is unresolved. This CDR3 comprises 15 residues. The germline V and J ends were trimmed by 1 base and 8 bases, with 14 bases remaining between them. The germline CDR1 and CDR2 sequences are SGHAT and FQNNGV. CDR3 DNA: TGTGCCAGCAGCTTAGTAGCGGGAACGGGCGAAAAACTGTTTTTT. Translation gives CASSLVAGTGEKLFF.

This clonotype was recorded a few times. This sequence joins TRBV5-1 and TRBJ1-1, with D unclear. CDR3 length: 16 residues. V lost 0 bases and J 1 base, leaving 13 bases between the germline ends. Germline V gene sequence: CDR1 SGHRS, CDR2 YFSETQ. CDR3 DNA: TGCGCCAGCAGCTTGGTAAGGGCGGAGGGGAACACTGAAGCTTTCTTT. Its translation is CASSLVRAEGNTEAFF.

This clonotype was seen a handful of times. The chain uses TRBV29-1 and TRBJ2-5; D possibly matches TRBD1 or TRBD2 (6 bases each). Deletions cut 7 bases from V and 4 bases from J, with 19 bases between. The CDR3 contains 14 residues. CDR1 is SQVTM and CDR2 is ANQGSEA in the germline V gene. The CDR3 coding sequence is TGCAGCGGTGGGTTGGGTGGGGGGCGAGAGACCCAGTACTTC. Amino acids: CSGGLGGGRETQYF.

The chain is built from TRBV12-3 or TRBV12-4 and TRBJ2-5, with D possibly TRBD1 on 5 matching bases. V dropped 7 bases and J dropped 5 bases, with 14 bases sitting between them. This CDR3 is 13 amino acids long. The CDR3 protein is CASNRPPQETQYF. The CDR3 DNA sequence: TGTGCCAGCAACAGGCCACCCCAGGAGACCCAGTACTTC.

This clonotype was seen a few times. The genes are TRBV4-3 and TRBJ1-2; D gene ambiguous. CDR3 length: 13 amino acids. Trimming took 0 bases from V and 8 from J, leaving 10 bases between them. In germline, CDR1 is LGHNA, CDR2 YSLEER. CDR3 sequence reads: CASSQDRGRGYTF. The CDR3 DNA reads as TGCGCCAGCAGCCAAGACAGAGGGCGCGGCTACACCTTC.

The J gene is TRBJ1-5, the V gene TRBV20-1; TRBD1 might be the D (5 bases). V lost 4 bases, J lost 2 bases, and 12 bases lay in between. This CDR3 is 14 amino acids long. In germline, CDR1 is DFQATT, CDR2 SNEGSKA (reference sequence). CDR3 loop: CSAIPGAGNQPQHF. The CDR3 nucleotides are TGCAGTGCTATTCCTGGGGCTGGCAATCAGCCCCAGCATTTT.

The chain couples TRBV4-3 to TRBJ2-1, with D tentatively TRBD1 (5 bases). V lost 4 bases to trimming and J lost 9 bases, with 13 bases between them. The CDR3 totals 13 residues. Germline CDR1 and CDR2: LGHNA and YSLEER. The CDR3 sequence: CASSPRGTIEQFF. CDR3 coding DNA: TGCGCCAGCAGCCCTAGGGGTACAATTGAGCAGTTCTTC.

The table lists this clonotype with a few counts. The chain combines TRBV2 with TRBJ2-7; tentatively, D is TRBD2 (6 bases). The CDR3 sequence is 15 residues long. Trimming cost V 3 bases and J 3 bases, with 15 bases left between them. Germline loops: CDR1 SNHLY, CDR2 FYNNEI. This CDR3 is CASSEGGKGFYEQYF. The CDR3 region has the DNA TGTGCCAGCAGTGAGGGGGGAAAGGGGTTCTACGAGCAGTACTTC.

A few counts support this clonotype. The chain has TRBV5-1 and TRBJ2-4; 9 bases map to TRBD1. The germline V gene encodes CDR1 SGHRS and CDR2 YFSETQ. The junction had 5 bases not matched to a gene; V was cut back by 4 bases and J by 6 bases. This CDR3 contains 14 residues. The CDR3 sequence is CASSIGQGRNIQYF. The CDR3 bases are TGCGCCAGCAGCATTGGACAGGGGAGAAACATTCAGTACTTC. Drawing the rest from reference TRBV5-1 and TRBJ2-4, the complete variable domain is KAGVTQTPRYLIKTRGQQVTLSCSPISGHRSVSWYQQTPGQGLQFLFEYFSETQRNKGNFPGRFSGRQFSNSRSEMNVSTLELGDSALYLCASSIGQGRNIQYFGAGTRLSVL.

The chain is built from TRBV12-3 or TRBV12-4 and TRBJ1-1; tentatively, D is TRBD1 (6 bases). This CDR3 is 13 amino acids long. Deletions cut 6 bases from V and 10 bases from J, with 18 bases between. The CDR3 sequence is CASRIRGGGAAFF. The CDR3 DNA reads TGTGCCAGCAGGATCAGAGGAGGGGGGGCAGCTTTCTTT.

Many counts were recorded for this clonotype. J is TRBJ2-6 and V is TRBV28, with a possible D match to TRBD2 (6 bases). The V gene lost 2 bases and the J gene lost 4 bases, with 18 bases spanning the gap. Germline V CDR1 and CDR2: MDHEN, SYDVKM. CDR3 length: 18 amino acids. CDR3 residues: CASSLPFKRASGANVLTF. DNA of the CDR3: TGTGCCAGCAGTTTACCCTTTAAGCGGGCGTCCGGGGCCAACGTCCTGACTTTC.

This CDR3 is CASSSGLAVLSSAETQYF. In nucleotides, the CDR3 is TGTGCCAGCAGCTCGGGACTAGCGGTTCTATCCTCGGCAGAGACCCAGTACTTC. The chain uses TRBV7-8 and TRBJ2-5; 11 bases line up with TRBD2. Trimming removed 4 bases from V and 4 bases from J; junction bases left unmatched: 14. The CDR3 has 18 residues. CDR1 SGHVS and CDR2 FQNEAQ come from the germline V gene.

The V gene is TRBV28, the J gene TRBJ1-6; D gene ambiguous. With 6 bases removed from V and 10 bases from J, the gap between germline ends came to 13 bases. The CDR3 runs to 13 residues. Per the germline V gene, CDR1 is MDHEN and CDR2 is SYDVKM. The CDR3 DNA follows: TGTGCCAGCAGCAGTAGGCGGGGATCACCCCTCCACTTT. Translating gives CASSSRRGSPLHF.

This clonotype turned up a few times. The chain joins TRBV20-1 to TRBJ2-3; TRBD2 matches at 10 bases. The CDR3 is made up of 16 amino acids. Germline CDR1 reads DFQATT; CDR2 reads SNEGSKA (reference sequence). Unmatched junction bases numbered 10, after V lost 4 bases and J lost 3 bases. The CDR3 nucleotides are TGCAGTGCTACTCGGCCAACTAGCGGGGAGACAGATACGCAGTATTTT. As protein: CSATRPTSGETDTQYF.